This T cell receptor beta chain was profiled in a study of beta chain features in type 1 diabetes. The authors sorted CD4+ naive, central memory, regulatory and stem cell-like memory cells via CD45RO/CCR7/CD25/CD127/CD95/CD27. Germline assignment: CDR1 SEHNR and CDR2 FQNEAQ (reference sequence). The CDR3 has 15 amino acids. J was trimmed by 7 bases and V by 1 base; bases with no gene match: 2. Concerning this clone itself: Its matching antigen is unknown.

Overall study findings and caveats: An over-representation of cells with high TCR expression could result from cDNA sequencing.

Sequencing targeted expressed TCRB transcripts, as all isolated RNA had been reverse transcribed. The repertoire was sequenced with immunoSEQ multiplex PCR; TCRdb's copy has only in-frame clones and lacks some. The sample has about 150,000 clones, 8.1% seen once. The chain has TRBV7-9 and TRBJ2-1; the match to TRBD2 covers 12 bases. The receptor comes from a man between 18 and 29 years old in good health. Sequencing was performed on central memory CD4+ T cells from blood. The CDR3: CASSLVTSGGNEQFF. In DNA form, the CDR3 reads TGTGCCAGCAGCTTAGTGACTAGCGGGGGAAATGAGCAGTTCTTC. Full variable domain (remainder filled in from reference TRBV7-9 and TRBJ2-1): DTGVSQNPRHKITKRGQNVTFRCDPISEHNRLYWYRQTLGQGPEFLTYFQNEAQLEKSRLLSDRFSAERPKGSFSTLEIQRTEQGDSAMYLCASSLVTSGGNEQFFGPGTRLTVL.